This TCR beta chain was recorded in a study of tumor-infiltrating lymphocytes in primary liver carcinoma. Overall study context: The cohort included men and women aged 30 to 69 years. Study-wide results and limits: It was in tumors, not blood, that the top-250-clone fraction was significantly higher (p = 0.039).

By share of the sample, this clonotype is medium-sized. Its cognate antigen is unknown. From unsorted bulk tissue weighing 20-30 mg, DNA and RNA were co-extracted. The proportion of viable tumor cells exceeded 80% in every tumor sample. The CDR3 totals 16 residues. Germline V gene lookup returns CDR1 SGHAT and CDR2 FQNNGV. After removal of 1 base from V and 4 bases from J, the junction contained 6 bases not matched to a gene. From about 0.45 ug total RNA, TCR beta cDNA was generated with a primer in the constant region. Three nested multiplex PCR rounds, a slightly modified ARM-PCR method, built the TCR beta libraries. Each of the first two PCR rounds ran roughly 9 cycles with TRBV1-TRBV30 forward and C-beta reverse primers. MiXCR, applied by TCRdb to the multiplex PCR reads, yields one record per CDR3 protein. The sample records around 70,000 distinct CDR3 sequences, roughly three quarters being singletons.

The sequence was collected from a man aged 40-55 years with primary liver carcinoma and hepatitis B virus infection. Sequencing was done on a sample of liver tumor tissue from sampling region 4. Subset reported: tumor region T4, right-lateral pole. This chain joins TRBV11-2 and TRBJ2-3; 9 nucleotides line up with TRBD2. The CDR3 bases are TGTGCCAGCAGCTTAGTGGAGGGCGGGAGGGCAGATACGCAGTATTTT. Its translation is CASSLVEGGRADTQYF.